These 17 T cell receptor beta chains were all obtained from the same sample, sequenced in a study of CD4 T cells in relation to SARS-CoV-2 and coronaviruses. Using immunoSEQ multiplex PCR, the repertoire was profiled, and TCRdb retains in-frame clones only, with some absent. The sample lists about 40,000 clones, 82% seen once, with around 4.2% in the top ten. No antigen is known for these receptors. The sequencing input was naive CD4+ T cells from PBMCs, cultured in vitro. Subset noted: naive CD4+ T cells isolated by negative enrichment. The receptors were sampled from an adult with COVID-19.

This chain uses TRBV10-3 with TRBJ2-3, with D unresolved. V lost 3 bases and J 0 bases, leaving 10 bases between the germline ends. This CDR3 has 15 amino acids. The V gene's germline CDR1 is ENHRY and CDR2 SYGVKD. CDR3 loop: CAISDLTTSTDTQYF. The CDR3 region has the DNA TGTGCCATCAGTGACCTGACCACTAGCACAGATACGCAGTATTTT.

The chain employs TRBV7-3 and TRBJ2-3; 8 bases are shared with TRBD1. CDR3 length: 15 residues. The germline CDR1 and CDR2 sequences are SGHTA and FQGTGA. With 5 bases clipped from V and 4 bases from J, the junction kept 8 bases outside the gene matches. CDR3 protein: CASSTRGQGPDTQYF. The DNA for the CDR3 is TGTGCCAGCAGCACGCGCGGACAGGGCCCAGATACGCAGTATTTT.

V gene TRBV29-1 combines with J gene TRBJ2-5; 8 bases align to TRBD1. Trimming cost V 4 bases and J 1 base; bases outside gene matches: 8. Germline CDR1 SQVTM, CDR2 ANQGSEA. The CDR3 spans 15 residues. In DNA form, the CDR3 reads TGCAGCGTTGTCGGACAGGGTGTACCCCAAGAGACCCAGTACTTC. Encoded protein: CSVVGQGVPQETQYF.

The chain has TRBV6-1 and TRBJ2-1; TRBD2 might be the D (5 bases). The CDR3 spans 16 residues. Per the germline V gene, CDR1 is MNHNS and CDR2 is SASEGT. V was cut by 3 bases and J by 0 bases, with 12 bases left in between. The CDR3 nucleotides are TGTGCCAGCAGTGACCGGACTGCTCGCTCCTACAATGAGCAGTTCTTC. As protein: CASSDRTARSYNEQFF.

V usage is TRBV5-1 and J usage is TRBJ1-1; 8 bases are shared with TRBD1. J gave up 0 bases and V 0 bases, and 7 bases lay outside the gene matches. This CDR3 contains 17 residues. Per germline, CDR1 SGHRS and CDR2 YFSETQ. This chain's CDR3 is CASSLGPPTGVNTEAFF. CDR3 nucleotide sequence: TGCGCCAGCAGCTTGGGCCCCCCGACAGGGGTGAACACTGAAGCTTTCTTT.

The chain carries TRBV30 and TRBJ2-3; 7 bases match TRBD1. With V trimmed by 3 bases and J by 5 bases, 14 bases remained unmatched. This CDR3 spans 16 amino acids. Germline V gene data show CDR1 as GTSNPN and CDR2 as SVGIG (reference sequence). The CDR3 nucleotides read TGTGCCTGGAGCCATGGACAGGTGATCCACAAAGATACGCAGTATTTT. Its translation: CAWSHGQVIHKDTQYF. The whole variable domain, remainder taken from reference TRBV30 and TRBJ2-3, is SQTIHQWPATLVQPVGSPLSLECTVEGTSNPNLYWYRQAAGRGLQLLFYSVGIGQISSEVPQNLSASRPQDRQFILSSKKLLLSDSGFYLCAWSHGQVIHKDTQYFGPGTRLTVL.

The chain joins TRBV7-6 to TRBJ2-5; 9 positions agree with TRBD1. The CDR3 sequence is 18 residues long. Losses at the gene ends were 6 bases for V and 4 bases for J; bases not matched to a gene: 18. Per the germline V gene, CDR1 is SGHVS and CDR2 is FNYEAQ. CDR3 bases: TGTGCCAGCAGGGACAGGGGAACGGGCGGGCCAAGAGGAGAGACCCAGTACTTC. Its translation: CASRDRGTGGPRGETQYF.

J is TRBJ2-3 and V is TRBV10-3, with a weak D call TRBD2 (6 bases). This CDR3 is built from 19 residues. CDR1 is ENHRY and CDR2 is SYGVKD in the germline V gene. The V end was cut by 0 bases, the J end by 6 bases, with 25 bases between. The CDR3 coding sequence is TGTGCCATCAGTGAGTCGTTTGGTGTATCGGGAGCACCACCCGATACGCAGTATTTT. This encodes CAISESFGVSGAPPDTQYF.

V and J are TRBV7-8 and TRBJ2-5; 11 bases map to TRBD2. J gave up 3 bases and V 5 bases, and 23 bases lay outside the gene matches. CDR3 size: 21 residues. CDR1 SGHVS and CDR2 FQNEAQ come from the germline V gene. The CDR3 coding sequence is TGTGCCAGCAGCCGACGACAGATGAGAAAAGCCCCGACTAGCGGGAAAGAGACCCAGTACTTC. The encoded protein is CASSRRQMRKAPTSGKETQYF.

The chain joins TRBV5-4 to TRBJ1-1; D is undetermined. V lost 1 base and J 6 bases, leaving 19 bases between the germline ends. CDR3 length: 16 residues. Germline V gives CDR1 SGHNT, CDR2 YYREEE (reference sequence). The CDR3 sequence: CASSLRLDIKSSEAFF. CDR3 bases: TGTGCCAGCAGCTTGAGGTTAGACATCAAGTCTTCTGAAGCTTTCTTT. Full variable domain (remainder filled in from reference TRBV5-4 and TRBJ1-1): ETGVTQSPTHLIKTRGQQVTLRCSSQSGHNTVSWYQQALGQGPQFIFQYYREEENGRGNFPPRFSGLQFPNYSSELNVNALELDDSALYLCASSLRLDIKSSEAFFGQGTRLTVV.

V is TRBV11-2 and J is TRBJ2-5; 13 bases line up with TRBD2. V was pared by 1 base and J by 5 bases, with 4 bases of the junction left unmatched. This CDR3 comprises 16 residues. Germline CDR1 is SGHAT and CDR2 is FQNNGV. Written as DNA, the CDR3 is TGTGCCAGCAGCTTAGGTGGACTAGCGGGAGTGGAGACCCAGTACTTC. Protein sequence: CASSLGGLAGVETQYF.

This clone was counted between two and nine times. The chain carries TRBV3-1 (or the pseudogene TRBV3-2) and TRBJ2-3; 12 bases map to TRBD2. CDR1 is LGHDT and CDR2 is YNNKEL in the germline V gene (reference sequence). Trimming removed 2 bases from V and 4 bases from J; junction bases left unmatched: 10. The CDR3 contains 18 residues. The CDR3 sequence: CASSQNWASGRVADTQYF. The CDR3 DNA is TGTGCCAGCAGCCAAAACTGGGCTAGCGGGAGGGTGGCAGATACGCAGTATTTT.

In DNA form, the CDR3 reads TGTGCCAGCAGTTTGAGGAATCCCCCTGGCTACACCTTC. It codes for CASSLRNPPGYTF. This rearrangement joins TRBV28 to TRBJ1-2; D call uncertain. The CDR3 is 13 amino acids. From germline, CDR1 is MDHEN and CDR2 SYDVKM. Trimming removed 3 bases from V and 7 bases from J, with 12 bases in between.

The rearrangement uses TRBV7-9 and TRBJ2-2, with D perhaps assigned TRBD1 or TRBD2 (7 bases each). Deletions cut 3 bases from V and 1 base from J, with 9 bases between. Germline loops: CDR1 SEHNR, CDR2 FQNEAQ (reference sequence). The CDR3 sequence is 15 residues long. In DNA form, the CDR3 reads TGTGCCAGCAGCTTCAGGGGGGGGAACACCGGGGAGCTGTTTTTT. Its protein product is CASSFRGGNTGELFF.

This chain links TRBV7-2 with TRBJ2-7; no clear D. There are 11 residues in the CDR3. Deletions cut 1 base from V and 4 bases from J, with 2 bases between. Germline CDR1 SGHTA, CDR2 FQGNSA. The CDR3: CASSLEYEQYF. In DNA, the CDR3 is TGTGCCAGCAGCTTAGAGTACGAGCAGTACTTC.

V usage is TRBV28 and J usage is TRBJ2-7; D is perhaps TRBD2 (6 bases). There are 15 residues in the CDR3. Germline-derived CDR1 and CDR2 are MDHEN and SYDVKM. V shed 3 bases and J shed 5 bases, with 17 bases lying between them. The CDR3 spells CASSLTRPWEDEQYF. Here the CDR3 DNA reads TGTGCCAGCAGTTTGACCCGCCCATGGGAGGACGAGCAGTACTTC.

Judged by abundance, this clone is medium-sized. The chain couples TRBV4-2 to TRBJ2-2, with D tentatively TRBD1 or TRBD2 (5 bases each). V was shortened by 0 bases and J by 5 bases, with 10 bases between the two germline ends. CDR1 is LGHNA, CDR2 YNFKEQ, per germline. The CDR3 has 15 residues. CDR3 residues: CASSQEGRETGELFF. CDR3 nucleotide sequence: TGTGCCAGCAGCCAAGAGGGCAGGGAGACCGGGGAGCTGTTTTTT.